This T cell receptor (beta chain) was obtained from a study of patients and donors after allogeneic stem cell transplantation. The ends were cut back, 8 bases at V and 4 bases at J, with 20 bases in the middle. This CDR3 is 15 amino acids long. Germline CDR1 reads MNHNS; CDR2 reads SASEGT. TCRdb redid the calling of the RT-PCR reads with MiXCR, one entry per CDR3 protein. The sample consists of about 960,000 distinct CDR3 sequences, more than 15% of them appearing once. V and J are TRBV6-1 and TRBJ1-2; maybe TRBD1 (6 bases). This TCR came from a human donor who was either an allogeneic HSCT recipient or a stem cell or donor lymphocyte infusion donor (not recorded which). It is not recorded whose cells these are; they may come from a transplant donor. Sequenced sample: blood, either unsorted or a sorted T cell fraction (not recorded which). The CDR3 here is CASGPGGLVGYGYTF. In DNA, the CDR3 is TGTGCCAGCGGCCCTGGGGGGCTCGTTGGCTATGGCTACACCTTC.